This passage covers 20 T cell receptor beta chains from one sample sequenced in a study of early T cells in non-severe SARS-CoV-2 infection. TCRdb reanalysed the 5' RACE reads using MiXCR and keeps one entry per CDR3 protein. Among around 78,000 distinct CDR3 sequences listed, 11% to 15% were seen once. The sequenced sample consisted of whole blood. These receptors originate from an adult who was a healthcare worker with PCR-confirmed SARS-CoV-2 infection or an uninfected control (not recorded which).

Only a few counts were recorded for this clonotype. V is TRBV7-9 and J is TRBJ2-7; D ambiguous. Trimming removed 5 bases from V and 7 bases from J, with 12 bases in between. CDR1 is SEHNR and CDR2 is FQNEAQ in the germline V gene (reference sequence). The CDR3 has 12 residues. CDR3 nucleotides: TGTGCCAGCAGCCCGCCCGCTGGGGAGCAGTACTTC. Translation gives CASSPPAGEQYF.

The chain employs TRBV7-2 and TRBJ2-3, with 7 bases lining up with TRBD2. Germline assignment: CDR1 SGHTA and CDR2 FQGNSA. The length of the CDR3 is 16 residues. J was trimmed by 4 bases and V by 3 bases; bases with no gene match: 10. The CDR3 loop is CASSLAGRSGADTQYF. The CDR3 DNA is TGTGCCAGCAGCTTGGCGGGGCGGAGCGGGGCAGATACGCAGTATTTT.

This clonotype was observed many times. V is TRBV9 and J is TRBJ2-7, with 8 bases identical to TRBD2. J lost 7 bases, V lost 2 bases, and 5 bases had no gene match. The CDR3 has 13 amino acids. Germline CDR1 is SGDLS and CDR2 is YYNGEE. CDR3: CASSVSAGEEQYF. CDR3 nucleotides: TGTGCCAGCAGCGTCTCAGCGGGAGAAGAGCAGTACTTC.

The table lists this clonotype with a few counts. The chain carries TRBV4-1 and TRBJ2-3, with D hard to call. Germline CDR1 reads MGHRA; CDR2 reads YSYEKL. The CDR3 totals 15 residues. The V end lost 1 base, the J end lost 0 bases, and 8 bases lay between the germline ends. CDR3 amino acids: CASSQVAVSTDTQYF. CDR3 coding DNA: TGCGCCAGCAGCCAAGTCGCCGTTAGCACAGATACGCAGTATTTT.

The chain uses TRBV5-4 and TRBJ2-1; 7 positions match TRBD2. V shed 5 bases, J shed 5 bases, and the junction held 1 base outside the gene matches. The CDR3 has 12 residues. Germline CDR1 is SGHNT and CDR2 is YYREEE (reference sequence). In nucleotides, the CDR3 is TGTGCCAGCAGTGGGGGGGACAATGAGCAGTTCTTC. This sequence encodes CASSGGDNEQFF. The whole variable domain, filled in from reference TRBV5-4 and TRBJ2-1, reads ETGVTQSPTHLIKTRGQQVTLRCSSQSGHNTVSWYQQALGQGPQFIFQYYREEENGRGNFPPRFSGLQFPNYSSELNVNALELDDSALYLCASSGGDNEQFFGPGTRLTVL.

This clonotype appeared many times. This chain links TRBV12-3 or TRBV12-4 with TRBJ2-3; TRBD1 agrees at 10 bases. The trim removed 5 bases at V and 5 bases at J, leaving 4 bases unmatched. The CDR3 sequence is 14 residues long. CDR3 DNA: TGTGCCAGCAGTAATGACAGGGGGCGAGATACGCAGTATTTT. The encoded protein is CASSNDRGRDTQYF.

Many counts were recorded for this clonotype. This chain uses TRBV19 with TRBJ1-2; TRBD1 matches 8 bases. Trimming removed 10 bases from V and 5 bases from J; junction bases left unmatched: 3. Germline V lookup: CDR1 LNHDA, CDR2 SQIVND (reference sequence). The CDR3 sequence is 11 residues long. The CDR3 nucleotides read TGTGCCACAGGACAGGGATATGGCTACACCTTC. Its translation: CATGQGYGYTF.

This chain joins TRBV4-1 and TRBJ2-7, with a weak D call TRBD2 (5 bases). CDR1 and CDR2 (germline): MGHRA, YSYEKL. The CDR3 runs to 16 residues. V was shortened by 0 bases and J by 4 bases, with 16 bases between the two germline ends. The CDR3 DNA is TGCGCCAGCAGCCAAGAACCCCGGGAAGTAGGGTACGAGCAGTACTTC. Translating gives CASSQEPREVGYEQYF.

There are many counts of this clonotype. The chain has TRBV11-3 and TRBJ2-1; 11 nucleotides align to TRBD2. Germline CDR1 SGHNT, CDR2 YENEEA. This CDR3 spans 15 amino acids. V lost 3 bases to trimming and J lost 10 bases; unmatched junction nucleotides: 8. CDR3 region: CASSFVSGRAGEQFF. CDR3 coding DNA: TGTGCCAGCAGCTTCGTTAGCGGGAGGGCCGGCGAGCAGTTCTTC.

This clonotype was counted ten times or more. V usage is TRBV27 and J usage is TRBJ2-1, with 12 bases fitting TRBD1. J gave up 8 bases and V 6 bases, and 11 bases lay outside the gene matches. This CDR3 is built from 16 residues. CDR1 is MNHEY, CDR2 SMNVEV, per germline (reference sequence). In nucleotides, the CDR3 is TGTGCCAGCAGAGGATCCCGGGACAGGGGGCCCCATGAGCAGTTCTTC. As protein: CASRGSRDRGPHEQFF.

The table lists this clonotype with many counts. This sequence joins TRBV18 and TRBJ2-1, with 15 bases aligning to TRBD2. This CDR3 has 17 residues. Trimming removed 3 bases from V and 8 bases from J; junction bases left unmatched: 8. The germline V gene has CDR1 KGHSH and CDR2 LQKENI. CDR3 protein: CASSPPGLAGGRDEQFF. DNA of the CDR3: TGTGCCAGCTCACCTCCGGGACTAGCGGGGGGCCGCGATGAGCAGTTCTTC.

This clonotype was recorded a few times. The chain combines TRBV4-2 with TRBJ2-2; 9 positions match TRBD2. Germline values: CDR1 LGHNA, CDR2 YNFKEQ. The CDR3 runs 18 residues. The trim removed 0 bases at V and 6 bases at J, leaving 11 bases unmatched. In nucleotides, the CDR3 is TGTGCCAGCAGCCAAGAGGCGGCTAGCGGGGTAAAGGCCGGGGAGCTGTTTTTT. This gives the protein CASSQEAASGVKAGELFF.

The table lists this clonotype with many counts. This chain uses TRBV30 with TRBJ2-3; TRBD2 is a possible D gene (7 bases). Germline V gene lookup returns CDR1 GTSNPN and CDR2 SVGIG (reference sequence). This CDR3 contains 14 residues. Trimming took 2 bases from V and 4 from J, leaving 13 bases between them. The CDR3 DNA follows: TGTGCCTGGAGTCCGGGGGGCGGTTCAGATACGCAGTATTTT. Residues: CAWSPGGGSDTQYF.

This clonotype was observed many times. The chain carries TRBV7-9 and TRBJ2-7; no firm D call. The V end lost 4 bases, the J end lost 4 bases, and 14 bases lay between the germline ends. CDR1 SEHNR and CDR2 FQNEAQ come from the germline V gene (reference sequence). The CDR3 totals 14 residues. The CDR3 sequence: CASSSPSELYEQYF. The CDR3 bases are TGTGCCAGCAGCTCGCCCTCGGAGCTGTACGAGCAGTACTTC.

This clonotype appeared many times. The chain links TRBV29-1 to TRBJ2-5; TRBD2 aligns across 7 bases. The CDR3 loop spans 12 amino acids. Germline lookup yields CDR1 SQVTM and CDR2 ANQGSEA. Trimming at V came to 3 bases and at J to 4 bases, leaving 2 bases not matched to a gene. CDR3 DNA sequence: TGCAGCGTTGATGCTAGCGGAGAGACCCAGTACTTC. Its protein is CSVDASGETQYF.

The chain carries TRBV7-9 and TRBJ2-3, with 7 bases lining up with TRBD2. This CDR3 comprises 16 residues. The V gene end was trimmed by 8 bases and the J gene end by 4 bases; junction bases not matched to a gene: 15. Germline lookup yields CDR1 SEHNR and CDR2 FQNEAQ (reference sequence). The CDR3 DNA reads as TGTGCCAGCTACCCCGCTGAGGGGAGGGCTCCAGATACGCAGTATTTT. This sequence encodes CASYPAEGRAPDTQYF.

The CDR3 region is CASSTEPNPYEQYF. CDR3 bases: TGTGCCAGCAGCACCGAACCGAACCCCTACGAGCAGTACTTC. V is TRBV5-6 and J is TRBJ2-7; D is unclear. Germline assignment: CDR1 SGHDT and CDR2 YYEEEE. The germline V and J ends were trimmed by 4 bases and 2 bases, with 13 bases remaining between them. The CDR3 length is 14 residues.

This clonotype came up a few times. The V and J genes are TRBV5-1 and TRBJ1-5, with D possibly being TRBD1 (6 bases). With 0 bases removed from V and 3 bases from J, the gap between germline ends came to 10 bases. Per the germline V gene, CDR1 is SGHRS and CDR2 is YFSETQ. The CDR3 extends over 15 amino acids. In nucleotides, the CDR3 is TGCGCCAGCAGCTTGGGGCAGGGGCCCAATCAGCCCCAGCATTTT. It translates to CASSLGQGPNQPQHF. Full variable domain (rest looked up from reference TRBV5-1 and TRBJ1-5): KAGVTQTPRYLIKTRGQQVTLSCSPISGHRSVSWYQQTPGQGLQFLFEYFSETQRNKGNFPGRFSGRQFSNSRSEMNVSTLELGDSALYLCASSLGQGPNQPQHFGDGTRLSIL.

The gene calls are TRBV29-1 and TRBJ2-2; a possible D gene is TRBD2 (6 bases). CDR1 is SQVTM and CDR2 is ANQGSEA in the germline V gene. Trimming took off 2 bases at V and 1 base at J, with 11 bases between the two ends. The CDR3 runs 15 residues. The CDR3 region is CSVERAGGNTGELFF. As DNA, the CDR3 is TGCAGCGTTGAAAGAGCCGGGGGGAACACCGGGGAGCTGTTTTTT.

The genes are TRBV7-9 and TRBJ2-1, with TRBD1 matching 7 bases. This CDR3 has 16 amino acids. CDR1 and CDR2 from the germline V gene are SEHNR and FQNEAQ (reference sequence). V lost 5 bases to trimming and J lost 0 bases; unmatched junction nucleotides: 7. DNA of the CDR3: TGTGCCAGCAGCGGGGGACAGACGAGCTCCTACAATGAGCAGTTCTTC. This codes for CASSGGQTSSYNEQFF.